The clone carrying this TCR beta chain was recorded at least ten times. The antigen remains undetermined. This sample is drawn from a study of T cells in Graves' hyperthyroidism and ophthalmopathy. Study results and caveats: From stable hyperthyroidism, ophthalmopathy was set apart by a 13 V-J model.

Using RNA transcripts as the source, TCR beta CDR3 regions were amplified. First-round RT-PCR with HTBI primers amplified the TCR CDR3 region. TCRdb re-analysed the multiplex PCR reads in MiXCR, keeping a single row per CDR3 protein. The sample includes 300,000 to 500,000 distinct CDR3 sequences, 15% of them seen just once. Stable hyperthyroidism: no ophthalmopathy progression over 18 months of follow-up. The CDR3 sequence is 12 residues long. Germline V gives CDR1 LGHDT, CDR2 YNNKEL (reference sequence). Trimming left V 4 bases short and J 7 bases short, with 8 bases between. The sequenced material came from blood. V is TRBV3-1 and J is TRBJ2-1; possible D gene TRBD2, 5 bases. The sequence derives from a woman aged 25 to 39 with Graves' hyperthyroidism. The CDR3 DNA reads TGTGCCAGCAGCCGGACTTTAAATGAGCAGTTCTTC. Protein sequence: CASSRTLNEQFF.